The sequence of this TCR beta chain was determined in a study of cytomegalovirus exposure and HLA in healthy donors. About the research overall: In a previous analysis, 100 million to 140 million unique TCR beta sequences were found from 150 million to 200 million T cells. Study outcomes and limitations: V- and J-gene trimming in TCR beta was tied to a missense DCLRE1C variant by an analysis performed later. A later analysis showed HLA-associated TCR beta chains outstripping equally common others in clonal expansion. Per a prior analysis, the majority of TCR beta V segments were productive roughly 87% or roughly 30% of the time.

Concerning this clone: The antigen remains undetermined.

The PCR contained 60 Vbeta and 13 Jbeta primers. TCRdb keeps only in-frame clones here, not all; method: immunoSEQ multiplex PCR. The profile shows about 160,000 clones, roughly 80% of them singletons. V lost 6 bases, J lost 8 bases, and 6 bases stayed unmatched. Germline V gives CDR1 MNHEY, CDR2 SMNVEV (reference sequence). The CDR3 contains 14 residues. Sequences were obtained from PBMCs. This sequence joins TRBV27 and TRBJ1-6; 8 nucleotides match TRBD1. The sequence was obtained from a man aged 25-45 years in good health and CMV-seronegative. CDR3 sequence reads: CASRPGQVDSPLHF. CDR3 in DNA: TGTGCCAGCAGGCCGGGACAGGTAGATTCACCCCTCCACTTT.